Listed below are T cell receptor beta chains from one sample, sequenced in a study of cytomegalovirus exposure and HLA in healthy donors. Measured with immunoSEQ multiplex PCR; TCRdb has only the in-frame clones, and not every one. This table has under 200,000 clones, approximately 75% appearing once. Source material: PBMCs. Every receptor here comes from a girl aged 10 to 17 in good health and CMV-seronegative. Each CDR3 is given with its conserved first and last residue. The D gene is left open where the match is weak. Expanded clones get a size class; other rows say once, few or many, or leave the size out.

v_call	j_call	clone_size	d_call	cdr3_nt	cdr3_aa
TRBV4-1	TRBJ2-2	-	-	TGCGCCAGCAGCCTACCGGGGGACGCCGGGGAGCTGTTTTTT	CASSLPGDAGELFF
TRBV2	TRBJ1-3	few	-	TGTGCCAGCAGGGGAGGGGAATCTGGAAACACCATATATTTT	CASRGGESGNTIYF
TRBV19	TRBJ1-1	-	TRBD1	TGTGCCAGTCACCCGACCCGGGACAGGGATGAAGCTTTCTTT	CASHPTRDRDEAFF
TRBV5-1	TRBJ1-1	-	TRBD1	TGCGCCAGCCGACAGGGGGCGTCGGGCACTGAAGCTTTCTTT	CASRQGASGTEAFF
TRBV6-1	TRBJ1-1	-	TRBD1	TGTGCCAGCAGTCAGACAGGGGTTGAGCCTGAAGCTTTCTTT	CASSQTGVEPEAFF
TRBV18	TRBJ1-1	-	-	TGTGCCAGCTCACCCAAGGAAGGCGAGGGGAACACTGAAGCTTTCTTT	CASSPKEGEGNTEAFF
TRBV29-1	TRBJ1-2	-	-	TGCAGCGTTGACATCTATGGCTACACCTTC	CSVDIYGYTF
TRBV13	TRBJ2-3	-	-	TGTGCCAGCAGCTTGGGGGCCCTACTAGATACGCAGTATTTT	CASSLGALLDTQYF
TRBV9	TRBJ1-1	-	-	TGTGCCAGCAGCGAAGGGGCAGGGGCCATGAACACTGAAGCTTTCTTT	CASSEGAGAMNTEAFF
TRBV28	TRBJ2-7	-	TRBD2	TGTGCAAGCAGTGCCCCGGGACTAGGGGCCTACGAGCAGTACTTC	CASSAPGLGAYEQYF
TRBV5-6	TRBJ1-5	few	TRBD1	TGTGCCAGCAGTAGGAGGGGGCCGAGCAATCAGCCCCAGCATTTT	CASSRRGPSNQPQHF
TRBV6-5	TRBJ2-2	-	TRBD1	TGTGCCAGCAGGTCCGGGACAGGGTTCACCGGGGAGCTGTTTTTT	CASRSGTGFTGELFF
TRBV11-2	TRBJ2-7	-	TRBD1	TGTGCCAGCAGCTTAGATTCCCAGGGGGCGGGTTGGTACTACGAGCAGTACTTC	CASSLDSQGAGWYYEQYF
TRBV7-3	TRBJ2-3	few	TRBD1	TGTGCCAGCAGCCTTCGGACAGGGGGGATGGATACGCAGTATTTT	CASSLRTGGMDTQYF
TRBV2	TRBJ2-4	-	TRBD1	TGTGCCAGCAGTGCGCGCCGCGCCGGGACAGGGAAAAACATTCAGTACTTC	CASSARRAGTGKNIQYF
TRBV2	TRBJ1-1	few	-	TGTGCCAGCTATAGGGGGACAGAAGCTTTCTTT	CASYRGTEAFF
TRBV5-6	TRBJ1-6	-	-	TGTGCCAGCAGCTTATCGTCCGGGACACTACGTTCACCCCTCCACTTT	CASSLSSGTLRSPLHF
TRBV2	TRBJ1-1	-	-	TGTGCCAGCAGTGTCGGGAACACTGAAGCTTTCTTT	CASSVGNTEAFF
TRBV6-4	TRBJ2-1	-	-	TGTGCCAGCAGAGGGACAGAGCAGTTCTTC	CASRGTEQFF
TRBV7-9	TRBJ2-7	-	TRBD1	TGTGCCAGCAGCGAGACAGGGGAAAGCTCCTACGAGCAGTACTTC	CASSETGESSYEQYF
TRBV5-1	TRBJ2-5	few	-	TGCGCCAGCAGCTTGGTCACAGACCAAGAGACCCAGTACTTC	CASSLVTDQETQYF
TRBV6-1	TRBJ1-5	-	-	TGTGCCAGCAGTGACGGGGGGGGGTTTAATCAGCCCCAGCATTTT	CASSDGGGFNQPQHF
TRBV15	TRBJ1-3	-	-	TGTGCCACCAGCAGAGATAGGGAGGGGATAGGCTCTGGAAACACCATATATTTT	CATSRDREGIGSGNTIYF
TRBV9	TRBJ2-7	once	-	TGTGCCAGCAGCGTAGACCAGGGATATCCCTACGAGCAGTACTTC	CASSVDQGYPYEQYF
TRBV18	TRBJ1-1	few	TRBD1	TGTGCCAGCTCACCACTGAACAGGGGGTTTGTCACTGAAGCTTTCTTT	CASSPLNRGFVTEAFF
TRBV6-1	TRBJ1-2	few	-	TGTGCCAGCAGTGCCGCCTTGGGGGGGCGAGGGGCTAACTATGGCTACACCTTC	CASSAALGGRGANYGYTF
TRBV10-2	TRBJ1-1	-	-	TGCGCCAGCACAGAGACAGGCCCTGAAGCTTTCTTT	CASTETGPEAFF
TRBV5-1	TRBJ2-5	-	TRBD1	TGCGCCAGCAGCTTGCCCGAGACAGGGGTAGAGACCCAGTACTTC	CASSLPETGVETQYF
TRBV5-1	TRBJ2-3	-	TRBD1	TGCGCCAGCAGCCCAGGGACAGCTACAGATACGCAGTATTTT	CASSPGTATDTQYF
TRBV5-4	TRBJ1-1	-	TRBD1	TGTGCCAGCAGCCTCACAGGGGCGGGAACTGAAGCTTTCTTT	CASSLTGAGTEAFF
TRBV6-1	TRBJ1-5	-	-	TGTGCCAGCAGTGAATATGCAGGTCGCTGGCCCCAGCATTTT	CASSEYAGRWPQHF
TRBV5-1	TRBJ2-1	-	-	TGCGCCAGCAGGGCCAGTTACAATGAGCAGTTCTTC	CASRASYNEQFF
TRBV2	TRBJ1-4	once	TRBD1	TGTGCCAGCAGTTCGACAGGGGGGGGATTTAATGAAAAACTGTTTTTT	CASSSTGGGFNEKLFF
TRBV27	TRBJ2-1	few	-	TGTGCCAGCAGTACCCCTTCTACCCGCAATGAGCAGTTCTTC	CASSTPSTRNEQFF
TRBV4-1	TRBJ2-2	-	TRBD2	TGCGCCAGCAGCCAATTCGGGACTAGCGGGGGCGCTAACACCGGGGAGCTGTTTTTT	CASSQFGTSGGANTGELFF
TRBV5-4	TRBJ1-5	-	-	TGTGCCAGCAGCATACAGGGTCAGCCCCAGCATTTT	CASSIQGQPQHF
TRBV7-2	TRBJ1-2	once	-	TGTGCCAGCAGCCTCTCCTACCGAGAGGGGGCTAACTATGGCTACACCTTC	CASSLSYREGANYGYTF
TRBV7-3	TRBJ1-2	-	-	TGTGCCAGCAGCCAGCGGGGTGGCGATGGCTACACCTTC	CASSQRGGDGYTF
TRBV7-3	TRBJ1-1	-	TRBD1	TGTGCCAGCAGCAACATGGGACAGGGAAACACTGAAGCTTTCTTT	CASSNMGQGNTEAFF
TRBV9	TRBJ1-6	-	-	TGTGCCAGCAGCGTAGGGCAGCGCTCCTATAATTCACCCCTCCACTTT	CASSVGQRSYNSPLHF